This T cell receptor beta chain was captured in a study of T cell repertoires in cytomegalovirus infection. Background on the study: CMV infection together with matching HLA type was indicated by public TCR beta signatures.

A word on this clonotype: Its antigen remains unidentified.

Study observations and caveats: The cumulative frequency of public TCR beta families distinguished individuals who carried CMV together with the relevant HLA. Within the response measured ex vivo, HLA-C-restricted CMV-specific TCR beta clonotypes were dominant.

Each CDR3 protein gets one entry after TCRdb re-called the reads with MiXCR. In the table there are around 900,000 distinct CDR3 sequences, roughly 30% of which are singletons. The ends lost 10 bases at V and 3 bases at J; junction bases unmatched: 7. In germline, CDR1 is ENHRY, CDR2 SYGVKD. This CDR3 comprises 16 residues. The rearrangement links TRBV10-3 to TRBJ2-1; 15 bases are shared with TRBD2. The sequence derives from a human donor in good health (CMV status not recorded). Some clones in this sample may be carry-over from other donors' samples. Sequenced here: cultured CD8+ T cells from PBMCs, sampled from culture after CMV antigen stimulation. CDR3 nucleotides: TGTGCCACAACCGGGACTAGCGGGGGGTTCTACAATGAGCAGTTCTTC. This encodes CATTGTSGGFYNEQFF.